This T cell receptor (beta chain) appears in the sequencing data of a study of cytomegalovirus exposure and HLA in healthy donors. Primers for the PCR totalled 60 Vbeta and 13 Jbeta. TCRdb keeps only in-frame clones here, not all; method: immunoSEQ multiplex PCR. Of approximately 200,000 clones listed, more than 65% were seen once; the top ten hold about 6%. V trimming: 5 bases; J trimming: 0 bases; junction bases outside the gene matches: 9. Germline-derived CDR1 and CDR2 are SGHAT and FQNNGV. This CDR3 region has 16 residues. The chain uses TRBV11-2 and TRBJ1-2, with TRBD1 matching over 7 bases. The sequence was obtained from a woman aged 25 to 39 in good health and CMV-seropositive. The sequenced sample was PBMCs. The CDR3 DNA follows: TGTGCCAGCAGCGGCCGGGACAGAGACTCTAACTATGGCTACACCTTC. Amino acids: CASSGRDRDSNYGYTF.